A single sample is the source of the 12 T cell receptor beta chains below, sequenced in a study of control samples from healthy donors and cancer patients. Some clones are missing from TCRdb's copy, which holds only in-frame ones; the method was immunoSEQ multiplex PCR. This sample has 130,000 or so clones; around 94% occur once, and the top ten carry about 14%. Sample: PBMCs. Receptor source: a man aged 60-69 years with colorectal cancer.

V gene TRBV15 combines with J gene TRBJ2-2; tentatively, D is TRBD1 or TRBD2 (5 bases each). V lost 4 bases and J 0 bases, leaving 15 bases between the germline ends. Germline CDR1 reads LNHNV; CDR2 reads YYDKDF (reference sequence). The CDR3 consists of 17 residues. The CDR3 bases are TGTGCCACCAGCACCCCCCTTGGGGGAGCGAACACCGGGGAGCTGTTTTTT. It is translated as CATSTPLGGANTGELFF. The full variable domain, its missing parts supplied by reference TRBV15 and TRBJ2-2, is DAMVIQNPRYQVTQFGKPVTLSCSQTLNHNVMYWYQQKSSQAPKLLFHYYDKDFNNEADTPDNFQSRRPNTSFCFLDIRSPGLGDTAMYLCATSTPLGGANTGELFFGEGSRLTVL.

The rearrangement links TRBV4-1 to TRBJ2-1, with D unclear. In germline, CDR1 is MGHRA, CDR2 YSYEKL. Trimming pared 0 bases from V and 0 bases from J, leaving 9 bases between. The CDR3 totals 16 residues. The CDR3 loop is CASSQDRADSYNEQFF. The CDR3 DNA reads TGCGCCAGCAGCCAAGATAGGGCAGACTCCTACAATGAGCAGTTCTTC.

The chain combines TRBV4-1 with TRBJ2-6; 7 nucleotides align to TRBD1. The CDR3 loop spans 15 amino acids. Looked up from germline, CDR1 is MGHRA and CDR2 is YSYEKL. V lost 11 bases and J lost 0; bases outside the gene matches: 7. The CDR3, as DNA: TGCGCCTCGGGACAGTTTTTCTCTGGGGCCAACGTCCTGACTTTC. Protein sequence: CASGQFFSGANVLTF.

This clone appeared once. V and J are TRBV6-5 and TRBJ1-2; the D is unclear. Deletions cut 4 bases from V and 8 bases from J, with 17 bases between. This CDR3 comprises 14 residues. Germline CDR1 and CDR2: MNHEY and SVGAGI. The CDR3 DNA follows: TGTGCCAGCAGTTCGACCCCACTGGGAGGGGGCTACACCTTC. Amino acids: CASSSTPLGGGYTF.

The genes are TRBV5-1 and TRBJ1-1, with 8 bases lining up with TRBD1. The CDR3 covers 14 residues. Germline assignment: CDR1 SGHRS and CDR2 YFSETQ. With V trimmed by 4 bases and J by 7 bases, 9 bases remained unmatched. CDR3 sequence (DNA): TGCGCCAGCAGCCCCGGACAGGGTGGGGATGAAGCTTTCTTT. Its protein product is CASSPGQGGDEAFF.

CDR3 loop: CASRNSGTGNREQYF. The CDR3 DNA is TGTGCCAGCCGAAACTCCGGGACAGGGAATAGGGAGCAGTACTTC. The chain employs TRBV28 and TRBJ2-7, with 9 bases fitting TRBD1. Germline CDR1 reads MDHEN; CDR2 reads SYDVKM. CDR3 length equals 15 residues. J lost 7 bases, V lost 8 bases, and 15 bases had no gene match.

This chain uses TRBV29-1 with TRBJ2-1; D is tentatively TRBD1 or TRBD2 (5 bases each). The V and J ends lost 3 bases and 5 bases respectively, with 8 bases between them. The CDR3 consists of 12 residues. Germline assignment: CDR1 SQVTM and CDR2 ANQGSEA. This CDR3 is CSVDRDHNEQFF. The CDR3 DNA follows: TGCAGCGTTGACCGGGACCACAATGAGCAGTTCTTC.

The rearrangement links TRBV5-1 to TRBJ2-5; maybe TRBD1 (6 bases). CDR3 length equals 14 residues. V dropped 2 bases and J dropped 4 bases, with 12 bases sitting between them. From germline, CDR1 is SGHRS and CDR2 YFSETQ. CDR3 sequence reads: CASSLPGDAETQYF. CDR3 in DNA: TGCGCCAGCAGCTTACCAGGGGATGCAGAGACCCAGTACTTC.

The chain carries TRBV5-8 and TRBJ2-2; D could derive from TRBD1 or TRBD2 (6 bases each). V was pared by 7 bases and J by 2 bases, with 21 bases between. CDR1 SGHTS and CDR2 YDEGEE come from the germline V gene. The CDR3 loop spans 17 amino acids. The CDR3 DNA is TGTGCCAGCCCGAGGGGGGAACAGCTAATTAACACCGGGGAGCTGTTTTTT. Encoded protein: CASPRGEQLINTGELFF.

This chain connects TRBV6-5 to TRBJ2-7; possibly TRBD1 for D (6 bases). There are 14 residues in the CDR3. Germline V gene data show CDR1 as MNHEY and CDR2 as SVGAGI. V was trimmed by 6 bases and J by 6 bases, leaving 18 bases between them. Here the CDR3 reads CASSQPSRGLEQYF. DNA of the CDR3: TGTGCCAGCAGCCAGCCCTCCAGGGGTCTCGAGCAGTACTTC.

The J gene is TRBJ2-2, the V gene TRBV5-1; D possibly uses TRBD1 or TRBD2 (6 bases each). The V end lost 4 bases, the J end lost 5 bases, and 15 bases lay between the germline ends. This CDR3 contains 15 residues. Germline V gives CDR1 SGHRS, CDR2 YFSETQ. CDR3 region: CASSRGTSGTGELFF. DNA for the CDR3: TGCGCCAGCAGCCGGGGGACATCTGGGACCGGGGAGCTGTTTTTT.

The rearrangement uses TRBV7-8 and TRBJ2-2; 9 nucleotides agree with TRBD1. The CDR3 has 16 amino acids. V gave up 1 base and J gave up 5 bases; unmatched junction bases: 5. Germline V lookup: CDR1 SGHVS, CDR2 FQNEAQ. This CDR3 is CASSLDRGRRTGELFF. CDR3 coding DNA: TGTGCCAGCAGCTTAGACAGGGGGCGCAGGACCGGGGAGCTGTTTTTT.